Sequencing of this T cell receptor (beta chain) was carried out in a study of CD8 T cells in ankylosing spondylitis. General study results and limits: Clones that were linked to disease were CD8+ and were relatively rare in peripheral blood. Reported data indicate significant enrichment of disease-linked clones within matched ankylosing spondylitis synovial fluid. What seemed typical of ankylosing spondylitis blood was a TCR beta motif built from roughly 8 highly homologous variants.

V lost 0 bases and J 6 bases, leaving 13 bases between the germline ends. The CDR3 contains 15 residues. Germline assignment: CDR1 MGHRA and CDR2 YSYEKL. This clonotype appeared a few times. Antigen specificity is unknown. Quantitative molecular-barcoded 5'-RACE generated the TCR beta libraries. TCRdb passed the 5' RACE reads through MiXCR, listing each CDR3 protein once. In the table there are 670,000 or so distinct CDR3 sequences, under 20% of which are singletons. This clonotype was sampled from a male donor with ankylosing spondylitis. Sequences were obtained from blood, either unsorted or a sorted T cell fraction (not recorded which). V is TRBV4-1 and J is TRBJ2-3; D ambiguous. For the CDR3, the DNA is TGCGCCAGCAGCCAAGACGAAGGCACTTTGGATACGCAGTATTTT. Its translation is CASSQDEGTLDTQYF.